Included here is one T cell receptor (beta chain) sequence, with context. Cohorts were based on clinical histories the participants reported. The data derive from a study of blood T cell repertoires in COVID-19. Per the authors' pipeline: It was from reference gene primer amplification that nucleated cell counts were estimated. Using immunoSEQ multiplex PCR, the repertoire was profiled, and TCRdb retains in-frame clones only, with some absent. D and trimming come from the DNA, and the V and J calls and clone size come from that table. The top ten hold about 3% of the sample, which has 220,000 or so clones, around 89% seen once. CDR1 is LNHDA, CDR2 SQIVND, per germline (reference sequence). Losses at the gene ends were 7 bases for V and 6 bases for J; bases not matched to a gene: 15. This CDR3 has 16 residues.

The chain links TRBV19 to TRBJ2-1; 7 positions agree with TRBD2. This sequence was found in a young woman in a cohort exposed to, infected with or recovered from COVID-19 (not recorded which). Sequencing was done on a sample of PBMCs or T cells enriched from blood (not recorded which). The CDR3 reads CASIRTVGEGSNEQFF. CDR3 DNA: TGTGCCAGTATACGGACGGTAGGGGAGGGAAGCAATGAGCAGTTCTTC.